This T cell receptor (beta chain) derives from a study of blood T cell repertoires in COVID-19. The V and J ends lost 7 bases and 0 bases, in that order; junction bases with no gene match: 8. The V gene's germline CDR1 is GTSNPN and CDR2 SVGIG (reference sequence). The CDR3 runs to 16 residues. Per the original methods: Counts of nucleated cells, estimated from reference gene primer amplification, were obtained. Sequencing was performed with immunoSEQ multiplex PCR; in TCRdb, only in-frame clones are kept and a portion is missing. The V and J calls and clone size are taken from that table; D and trimming were inferred from the DNA. Found here are around 120,000 clones, over 75% of them singletons; the top ten hold roughly a tenth.

Sequencing used peripheral blood. V gene TRBV30 combines with J gene TRBJ2-7, with 14 bases that match TRBD2. The clonotype originates from a man older than 75 with acute or convalescent COVID-19. CDR3 amino acids: CASGTSGRTNSYEQYF. In DNA, the CDR3 is TGTGCCTCGGGGACTAGCGGGAGAACCAACTCCTACGAGCAGTACTTC.